The entry that follows covers one T cell receptor (beta chain) sequence. Via MiXCR, TCRdb re-called the RT-PCR reads, giving one row per CDR3 protein. Seen here are about 700,000 distinct CDR3 sequences, 12% to 15% observed once, and the top ten hold roughly 3.9%. CDR3 size: 15 residues. The germline gives CDR1 DFQATT, CDR2 SNEGSKA (reference sequence). V gave up 3 bases and J gave up 0 bases, with 13 bases separating them. Input material: memory CD4+ T cells from blood. The TCR originated in a female donor in good health, serving as a healthy control. V and J are TRBV20-1 and TRBJ2-3, with D possibly matching TRBD1 (6 bases). CDR3 coding DNA: TGCAGTGCTAGGGACCCGGGACATAGCACAGATACGCAGTATTTT. This codes for CSARDPGHSTDTQYF.